This T cell receptor beta chain stems from a study of shared clonotypes between healthy human individuals. For the study at large: CD8 memory received one plate per donor, CD8 naive two, CD4 memory three and CD4 naive three.

At deep level, the assay was performed. Libraries were prepared by immunoSEQ multiplex PCR; TCRdb keeps only in-frame clonotypes and omits some of them. The sample has approximately 2,200,000 clones; under 95% are singletons. Of note for this clone: Its cognate antigen is unknown.

The CDR3 loop spans 13 amino acids. Trimming stripped 1 base from V and 6 bases from J, with 10 bases between. CDR1 and CDR2 (germline): SEHNR, FQNEAQ (reference sequence). The naive CD8 subset, CD45RO-negative cells positively selected for CCR7, excluded terminally differentiated effector memory CD45RA+ cells. Only Caucasian adults living in Nashville, Tennessee served as donors. Findings of the study overall: Non-shared clonotypes had lower generation probabilities than those shared by all four donors.

The sequencing input was naive CD8+ T cells from PBMCs. The origin of this receptor is a man aged 18 to 30 in good health. Some clones in this sample may be carry-over from other donors' samples. The chain recombines TRBV7-9 with TRBJ2-7; D not resolved. The CDR3 DNA reads TGTGCCAGCAGCTTAGGGGGTTCCATCGAGCAGTACTTC. The encoded protein is CASSLGGSIEQYF.